These 9 T cell receptor beta chains share one sample of origin, sequenced in a study of tumour-infiltrating T cells in Burkitt lymphoma. Libraries were prepared by immunoSEQ multiplex PCR; TCRdb keeps only in-frame clonotypes and omits some of them. This table holds approximately 3,700 clones, about a fifth found once. The sample consisted of tumor tissue. The receptor source for this set is a human donor with Burkitt lymphoma.

The gene calls are TRBV27 and TRBJ2-5, with D hard to call. The CDR3 sequence is 13 residues long. Germline CDR1 MNHEY, CDR2 SMNVEV (reference sequence). Between the trimmed V and J ends, which lost 6 bases and 5 bases, there was a span of 13 bases. The CDR3 nucleotides read TGTGCCAGCAGCCCGAGACTGGCTGAGACCCAGTACTTC. It specifies CASSPRLAETQYF.

The genes are TRBV5-8 and TRBJ2-3; unclear D gene. Germline V lookup: CDR1 SGHTS, CDR2 YDEGEE. The CDR3 covers 14 residues. Trimming cost V 1 base and J 3 bases, with 9 bases left between them. CDR3 sequence reads: CASSLSLGTDTQYF. CDR3 DNA: TGTGCCAGCAGCTTGAGTCTGGGAACAGATACGCAGTATTTT.

This clone occurred a few times. The chain is built from TRBV12-5 and TRBJ1-5, with D uncertain. CDR1 and CDR2 (germline): LGHNT, FRNRAP. The V and J ends lost 1 base and 3 bases respectively, with 10 bases between them. CDR3 length equals 15 residues. CDR3 DNA: TGTGCTAGTGGTTTGGATGGGTTGCCCAATCAGCCCCAGCATTTT. This codes for CASGLDGLPNQPQHF.

The V gene is TRBV7-9, the J gene TRBJ1-1; D gene ambiguous. The germline V and J ends were trimmed by 5 bases and 4 bases, with 14 bases remaining between them. Germline V gene data show CDR1 as SEHNR and CDR2 as FQNEAQ (reference sequence). CDR3 length equals 14 residues. The CDR3 protein is CASSPEWGGTEAFF. The DNA for the CDR3 is TGTGCCAGCAGCCCCGAGTGGGGAGGCACTGAAGCTTTCTTT.

This clone turned up a few times. The rearrangement joins TRBV7-9 to TRBJ2-1, with D possibly matching TRBD2 (6 bases). Trimming took 3 bases from V and 6 from J, leaving 9 bases between them. In germline, CDR1 is SEHNR, CDR2 FQNEAQ (reference sequence). The CDR3 is 13 residues long. CDR3 residues: CASSLGLRNEQFF. The CDR3 DNA is TGTGCCAGCAGCTTGGGACTTCGCAATGAGCAGTTCTTC.

This clone was counted between two and nine times. The chain has TRBV6-5 and TRBJ1-1, with D tentatively TRBD1 (6 bases). The germline V gene has CDR1 MNHEY and CDR2 SVGAGI. This CDR3 is 15 amino acids long. The V gene lost 8 bases and the J gene lost 11 bases, with 27 bases spanning the gap. CDR3 bases: TGTGCCAGCCGAACTCGGGACATTTCGGTAGTGGCGGCTTTCTTT. Translating gives CASRTRDISVVAAFF.

This clone was seen only a few times. The junction departs from the called germline gene at one end, perhaps through a read error. The chain has TRBV4-1 and TRBJ2-3; no reliable D call. The CDR3 is made up of 12 amino acids. Looked up from germline, CDR1 is MGHRA and CDR2 is YSYEKL. Written as DNA, the CDR3 is TGCGCCAACAGCTCCGACTTAGATACGCAGTATTTT. Its protein product is CANSSDLDTQYF.

The V and J genes are TRBV12-5 and TRBJ2-1, with a weak D call TRBD1 (6 bases). Germline lookup yields CDR1 LGHNT and CDR2 FRNRAP. The CDR3 loop spans 15 amino acids. The germline V and J ends were trimmed by 6 bases and 8 bases, with 20 bases remaining between them. The CDR3 DNA reads TGTGCTAGTGGGCATACAGGGAGTTCCGTCCATGAGCAGTTCTTC. This codes for CASGHTGSSVHEQFF. The complete variable domain, with remaining parts taken from reference TRBV12-5 and TRBJ2-1, reads DARVTQTPRHKVTEMGQEVTMRCQPILGHNTVFWYRQTMMQGLELLAYFRNRAPLDDSGMPKDRFSAEMPDATLATLKIQPSEPRDSAVYFCASGHTGSSVHEQFFGPGTRLTVL.

V is TRBV27 and J is TRBJ2-6; D assignment may be TRBD1 or TRBD2 (6 bases each). Trimming pared 7 bases from V and 0 bases from J, leaving 7 bases between. The CDR3 has 14 residues. Germline CDR1 and CDR2: MNHEY and SMNVEV (reference sequence). For the CDR3, the DNA is TGTGCCAGCACGGGGGCCTCTGGGGCCAACGTCCTGACTTTC. This encodes CASTGASGANVLTF.